Shown below are 32 T cell receptor beta chains from a single sample sequenced in a study of blood T cells in healthy people across ages. Alongside a J-beta primer mix, a sample-barcoded 5' primer served in a second PCR lasting about 7 to 11 cycles. Via MiXCR, TCRdb re-called the 5' RACE reads, giving one row per CDR3 protein. The data show 700,000 to 850,000 distinct CDR3 sequences, about 36% seen once. The sequencing sample was made of blood. The receptor set was obtained from a man younger than 30 in good health.

V and J are TRBV7-9 and TRBJ1-1; D unresolved. The CDR3 covers 14 residues. The V gene lost 5 bases and the J gene lost 0 bases, with 10 bases spanning the gap. The germline CDR1 and CDR2 sequences are SEHNR and FQNEAQ (reference sequence). In DNA form, the CDR3 reads TGTGCCAGCAGCGTATCCTTTATGAACACTGAAGCTTTCTTT. The encoded protein is CASSVSFMNTEAFF.

The chain links TRBV11-2 to TRBJ2-5, with D perhaps matching TRBD1 (5 bases). V was shortened by 7 bases and J by 11 bases, with 29 bases between the two germline ends. CDR3 size: 16 residues. Germline values: CDR1 SGHAT, CDR2 FQNNGV. CDR3 loop: CASTSTRVTLDNEQYF. The DNA of the CDR3 is TGTGCCAGCACCTCCACCAGGGTTACGTTGGACAATGAGCAGTACTTC.

The chain employs TRBV5-1 and TRBJ2-7; D is perhaps TRBD1 or TRBD2 (5 bases each). V dropped 3 bases and J dropped 0 bases, with 13 bases sitting between them. The CDR3 is 15 amino acids. Per germline, CDR1 SGHRS and CDR2 YFSETQ. CDR3 residues: CASSWGAGTSYEQYF. CDR3 nucleotide sequence: TGCGCCAGCAGCTGGGGCGCAGGGACCTCCTACGAGCAGTACTTC.

The rearrangement uses TRBV20-1 and TRBJ2-1, with 8 bases matching TRBD2. CDR3 size: 16 residues. Germline V gene sequence: CDR1 DFQATT, CDR2 SNEGSKA (reference sequence). V was pared by 2 bases and J by 0 bases, with 6 bases of the junction left unmatched. The CDR3 bases are TGCAGTGCTAGACCCTTAGCGGGGAGCTCCTACAATGAGCAGTTCTTC. This sequence encodes CSARPLAGSSYNEQFF.

The chain employs TRBV5-5 and TRBJ1-1; the D gene is possibly TRBD1 (5 bases). CDR1 is SGHKS and CDR2 is YYEKEE in the germline V gene (reference sequence). Trimming pared 4 bases from V and 3 bases from J, leaving 16 bases between. The CDR3 sequence is 15 residues long. The CDR3 coding sequence is TGTGCCAGCAGCCCGAGTGGGGGATTCTACACTGAAGCTTTCTTT. This sequence encodes CASSPSGGFYTEAFF.

This clonotype was detected only a few times. The rearrangement links TRBV20-1 to TRBJ1-1; D call uncertain. This CDR3 is built from 14 residues. The V gene's germline CDR1 is DFQATT and CDR2 SNEGSKA (reference sequence). V dropped 3 bases and J dropped 4 bases, with 15 bases sitting between them. CDR3 in amino acids: CSASARGSPTEAFF. The CDR3 DNA is TGCAGTGCTAGCGCTCGGGGAAGCCCCACTGAAGCTTTCTTT.

This clonotype has just a few counts. V and J are TRBV21-1 and TRBJ2-7. TRBV21-1 is assigned pseudogene status. This CDR3 contains 18 residues. The CDR3 region has the DNA TGTGCCATCCCAGCAGCAAGTAGCCGACCGAATCTCTTCTACGAGCAGTACTTC. It translates to CAIPAASSRPNLFYEQYF.

Regarding this clonotype: This could be a read error, since a much larger clone is one nucleotide away. J is TRBJ2-5 and V is TRBV29-1, with D tentatively TRBD1 or TRBD2 (5 bases each). The last part of the DNA fits TRBJ2-7 better; the J call may be wrong. CDR3 length: 12 residues. Germline lookup yields CDR1 SQVTM and CDR2 ANQGSEA. This CDR3 reads CSVRGTDYEQYF. In nucleotides, the CDR3 is TGCAGCGTTCGAGGGACCGACTACGAGCAGTACTTC.

The CDR3, as DNA: TGTGCCAGCAGTTCATTCCCAGTGTTAAGTTACAATGAGCAGTTCTTC. Translated: CASSSFPVLSYNEQFF. The chain employs TRBV9 and TRBJ2-1; D is undetermined. The CDR3 sequence is 16 residues long. Per germline, CDR1 SGDLS and CDR2 YYNGEE. V lost 5 bases and J lost 4, with 19 bases in between.

The chain has TRBV4-1 and TRBJ1-5; 8 bases match TRBD1. In germline, CDR1 is MGHRA, CDR2 YSYEKL. The CDR3 sequence is 15 residues long. With 0 bases clipped from V and 5 bases from J, the junction kept 3 bases outside the gene matches. As DNA, the CDR3 is TGCGCCAGCAGCCAAGACGACAGGGGAGATCAGCCCCAGCATTTT. Amino acid sequence: CASSQDDRGDQPQHF.

This clonotype appeared a few times. This chain links TRBV12-3 or TRBV12-4 with TRBJ1-1; D is unclear. Deletions cut 6 bases from V and 7 bases from J, with 12 bases between. This CDR3 is built from 12 residues. CDR3 amino acids: CASSLTRFEAFF. Here the CDR3 DNA reads TGTGCCAGCAGCCTCACGCGGTTTGAAGCTTTCTTT.

About this clonotype: Sequence at one end of the junction differs from germline and may be a read error. The rearrangement links TRBV7-9 to TRBJ2-6; D is undetermined. Germline lookup yields CDR1 SEHNR and CDR2 FQNEAQ (reference sequence). The CDR3 is 16 amino acids. The CDR3 DNA sequence: TGTGCCCGCAGCCCTGCAATTGGAGCGGGGGCCAACGTCCTGACTTTC. It encodes CARSPAIGAGANVLTF. Complete variable domain (other parts from reference TRBV7-9 and TRBJ2-6): DTGVSQNPRHKITKRGQNVTFRCDPISEHNRLYWYRQTLGQGPEFLTYFQNEAQLEKSRLLSDRFSAERPKGSFSTLEIQRTEQGDSAMYLCARSPAIGAGANVLTFGAGSRLTVL.

The chain recombines TRBV10-3 with TRBJ1-5; D call uncertain. From germline, CDR1 is ENHRY and CDR2 SYGVKD. This CDR3 has 15 residues. Trimming cost V 5 bases and J 1 base, with 12 bases left between them. The CDR3 nucleotides are TGTGCCATCAGTCACCGGGCGAGGAGCAATCAGCCCCAGCATTTT. Translation: CAISHRARSNQPQHF.

This clonotype has only a few counts. CDR3 sequence: CSVQARDVDEQFF. The CDR3 DNA sequence: TGCAGCGTCCAAGCCCGGGACGTCGATGAGCAGTTCTTC. V gene TRBV29-1 combines with J gene TRBJ2-1, with D perhaps TRBD1 or TRBD2 (5 bases each). There are 13 residues in the CDR3. CDR1 and CDR2 (germline): SQVTM, ANQGSEA. Between the trimmed V and J ends, which lost 6 bases and 8 bases, there was a span of 17 bases.

The V and J genes are TRBV12-3 or TRBV12-4 and TRBJ1-5, with D tentatively TRBD1 (5 bases). CDR3 size: 15 residues. With 2 bases removed from V and 6 bases from J, the gap between germline ends came to 14 bases. DNA of the CDR3: TGTGCCAGCAGTTTACAGTCAGGGTCTGGTCAGCCCCAGCATTTT. It translates to CASSLQSGSGQPQHF.

The chain links TRBV12-3 or TRBV12-4 to TRBJ2-7, with 7 bases identical to TRBD2. TRBJ2-5 matches the DNA end more closely, so the J call is doubtful. This CDR3 has 14 residues. The DNA for the CDR3 is TGTGCCAGCAGTTTTGTGGGGGGGGACGAGACCCAGTACTTC. Protein product: CASSFVGGDETQYF.

This chain links TRBV28 with TRBJ2-7; D is possibly TRBD1 or TRBD2 (6 bases each). Trimming shortened V by 9 bases and J by 3 bases, and 15 bases separated the two germline ends. Germline V CDR1 and CDR2: MDHEN, SYDVKM. This CDR3 is built from 13 residues. The CDR3 is CASRGGRYYEQYF. The CDR3 bases are TGTGCCAGTAGAGGGGGGCGGTACTACGAGCAGTACTTC.

In this sample, this clonotype turned up many times. V and J are TRBV10-3 and TRBJ1-2; the D gene is possibly TRBD1 (5 bases). CDR3 length: 14 residues. The V gene lost 0 bases and the J gene lost 7 bases, with 12 bases spanning the gap. Germline V gives CDR1 ENHRY, CDR2 SYGVKD. The DNA for the CDR3 is TGTGCCATCAGTGAGTCGTTTGCTGGGGCTGGCTACACCTTC. Translating it yields CAISESFAGAGYTF.

This chain connects TRBV20-1 to TRBJ2-7; 10 bases match TRBD2. The CDR3 covers 13 residues. V trimming: 3 bases; J trimming: 2 bases; junction bases outside the gene matches: 1. Germline loops: CDR1 DFQATT, CDR2 SNEGSKA (reference sequence). The CDR3 DNA follows: TGCAGTGCTAGTCTAGCGGGAGCCTACGAGCAGTACTTC. Translation gives CSASLAGAYEQYF.

CDR3 residues: CAISVDSEAFF. CDR3 nucleotides: TGTGCCATCAGTGTGGACTCTGAAGCTTTCTTT. The rearrangement links TRBV10-3 to TRBJ1-1; D remains unclear. CDR1 ENHRY and CDR2 SYGVKD come from the germline V gene. V gave up 4 bases and J gave up 6 bases, with 6 bases separating them. CDR3 length: 11 residues.

V is TRBV3-1 and J is TRBJ2-3, with 8 bases identical to TRBD2. Trimming took 3 bases from V and 2 from J; bases not matched to a gene: 7. There are 16 residues in the CDR3. Germline loops: CDR1 LGHDT, CDR2 YNNKEL (reference sequence). The CDR3 region has the DNA TGTGCCAGCAGCCACCGGGGGGGAGTTGCCACAGATACGCAGTATTTT. Residues: CASSHRGGVATDTQYF.

V usage is TRBV2 and J usage is TRBJ1-5; 7 bases are shared with TRBD1. V shed 7 bases and J 3 bases; nucleotides not matched to a gene: 9. Germline assignment: CDR1 SNHLY and CDR2 FYNNEI. The CDR3 has 15 amino acids. As DNA, the CDR3 is TGTGCCAGCAAGGGGGCCGGCGACCTCAATCAGCCCCAGCATTTT. Translated, it gives CASKGAGDLNQPQHF. The full variable domain, in which reference TRBV2 and TRBJ1-5 provide the parts outside the CDR3, is EPEVTQTPSHQVTQMGQEVILRCVPISNHLYFYWYRQILGQKVEFLVSFYNNEISEKSEIFDDQFSVERPDGSNFTLKIRSTKLEDSAMYFCASKGAGDLNQPQHFGDGTRLSIL.

At least ten counts were recorded for this clonotype. Compared with germline, one end of the junction differs, possibly owing to a read error. This sequence joins TRBV4-2 and TRBJ2-3, with D unresolved. This CDR3 is 15 amino acids long. Germline loops: CDR1 LGHNA, CDR2 YNFKEQ. CDR3: CASSQEVRSIDTQYF. CDR3 nucleotide sequence: TGTGCCAGCAGCCAAGAAGTGAGGAGCATAGATACGCAGTATTTT.

J is TRBJ2-1 and V is TRBV20-1; 13 bases line up with TRBD2. The CDR3 contains 13 residues. Germline V CDR1 and CDR2: DFQATT, SNEGSKA (reference sequence). V was pared by 6 bases and J by 15 bases, with 11 bases of the junction left unmatched. The DNA of the CDR3 is TGCAGTGCCATTGGACTAGCGGGGGCCCAGCGGTTCTTC. It encodes CSAIGLAGAQRFF.

At least ten counts were recorded for this clonotype. V gene TRBV11-2 combines with J gene TRBJ2-5; the match to TRBD2 covers 8 bases. From germline, CDR1 is SGHAT and CDR2 FQNNGV. This CDR3 contains 16 residues. Trimming cost V 4 bases and J 5 bases; bases outside gene matches: 12. CDR3: CASSSTATSVGETQYF. The DNA of the CDR3 is TGTGCCAGCAGCTCCACCGCGACTAGCGTCGGTGAGACCCAGTACTTC.

The CDR3 bases are TGTGCCAGCAGTGAATATCAGGGGGGCCGTAACAATGAGCAGTTCTTC. As protein: CASSEYQGGRNNEQFF. The chain joins TRBV25-1 to TRBJ2-1; tentatively, D is TRBD1 (7 bases). The germline V and J ends were trimmed by 0 bases and 5 bases, with 14 bases remaining between them. The CDR3 sequence is 16 residues long. Germline V CDR1 and CDR2: MGHDK, SYGVNS.

The rearrangement uses TRBV20-1 and TRBJ1-5; TRBD1 might be the D (5 bases). Germline values: CDR1 DFQATT, CDR2 SNEGSKA (reference sequence). Trimming stripped 3 bases from V and 0 bases from J, with 12 bases between. The CDR3 has 15 amino acids. This CDR3 is CSASINGGSNQPQHF. CDR3 DNA sequence: TGCAGTGCTAGTATCAACGGGGGTAGCAATCAGCCCCAGCATTTT.

The chain is built from TRBV5-1 and TRBJ2-5; D remains ambiguous. The J call is in doubt because the DNA end fits TRBJ2-1 better. This CDR3 region has 12 residues. Germline assignment: CDR1 SGHRS and CDR2 YFSETQ. The CDR3 region has the DNA TGCGCCAGCAGCCCGACGCAAGAGACCCAGTTCTTC. As protein: CASSPTQETQFF.

This clonotype appeared many times. The rearrangement joins TRBV12-3 or TRBV12-4 to TRBJ2-1, with D tentatively TRBD2 (5 bases). Trimming cost V 3 bases and J 10 bases, with 10 bases left between them. This CDR3 spans 12 amino acids. CDR3 sequence (DNA): TGTGCCAGCAGTTTCAGCCAGCGGGAGCAGTTCTTC. Translating it yields CASSFSQREQFF.

CDR3 nucleotides: TGCGCCAGCAGCACCTCTCCCCAGACCTACAATGAGCAGTTCTTC. It translates to CASSTSPQTYNEQFF. The chain is built from TRBV5-1 and TRBJ2-1; D call uncertain. V dropped 4 bases and J dropped 2 bases, with 13 bases sitting between them. Germline V gene sequence: CDR1 SGHRS, CDR2 YFSETQ. The length of the CDR3 is 15 residues. The complete variable domain, with remaining parts taken from reference TRBV5-1 and TRBJ2-1, reads KAGVTQTPRYLIKTRGQQVTLSCSPISGHRSVSWYQQTPGQGLQFLFEYFSETQRNKGNFPGRFSGRQFSNSRSEMNVSTLELGDSALYLCASSTSPQTYNEQFFGPGTRLTVL.

The count of this clonotype is one. A much larger clone lies one base from this, so it may be a read error. The gene calls are TRBV4-3 and TRBJ1-2, with D possibly matching TRBD1 (5 bases). The CDR3 extends over 13 amino acids. The V gene's germline CDR1 is LGHNA and CDR2 YSLEER. Between the trimmed V and J ends, which lost 3 bases and 7 bases, there was a span of 12 bases. CDR3: CASSHNTGGGYTF. CDR3 in DNA: TGCGCCAGCAGCCATAACACAGGCGGTGGCTACACCTTC.

V and J are TRBV7-9 and TRBJ1-1, with D perhaps TRBD1 (5 bases). Germline CDR1 and CDR2: SEHNR and FQNEAQ (reference sequence). V was pared by 3 bases and J by 1 base, with 15 bases between. The CDR3 runs 16 residues. The CDR3 reads CASSLPPGRENTEAFF. The CDR3 nucleotides read TGTGCCAGCAGCTTGCCCCCGGGACGGGAGAACACTGAAGCTTTCTTT.